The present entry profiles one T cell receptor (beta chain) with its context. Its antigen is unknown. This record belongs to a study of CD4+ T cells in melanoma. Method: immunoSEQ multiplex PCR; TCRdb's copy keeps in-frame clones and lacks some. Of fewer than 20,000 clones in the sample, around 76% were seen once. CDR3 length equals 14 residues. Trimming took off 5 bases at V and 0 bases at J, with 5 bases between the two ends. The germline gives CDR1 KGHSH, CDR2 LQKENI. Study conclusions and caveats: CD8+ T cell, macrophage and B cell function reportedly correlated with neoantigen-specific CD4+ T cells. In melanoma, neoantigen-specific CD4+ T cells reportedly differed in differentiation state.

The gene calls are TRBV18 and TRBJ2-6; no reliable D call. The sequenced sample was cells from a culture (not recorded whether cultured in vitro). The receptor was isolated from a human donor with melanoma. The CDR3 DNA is TGTGCCAGCTCAGAGCACTCTGGGGCCAACGTCCTGACTTTC. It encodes CASSEHSGANVLTF.